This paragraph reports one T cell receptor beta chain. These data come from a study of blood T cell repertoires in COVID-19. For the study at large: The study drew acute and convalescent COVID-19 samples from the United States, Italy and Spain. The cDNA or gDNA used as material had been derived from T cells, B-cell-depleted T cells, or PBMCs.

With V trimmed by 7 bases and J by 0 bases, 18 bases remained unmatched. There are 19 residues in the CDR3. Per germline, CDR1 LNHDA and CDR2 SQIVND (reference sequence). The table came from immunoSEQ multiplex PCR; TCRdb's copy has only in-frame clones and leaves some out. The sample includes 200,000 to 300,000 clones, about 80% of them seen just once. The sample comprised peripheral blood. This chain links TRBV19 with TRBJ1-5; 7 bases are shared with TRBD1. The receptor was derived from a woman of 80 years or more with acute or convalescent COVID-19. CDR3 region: CASTPPPGQDPYSNQPQHF. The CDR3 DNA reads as TGTGCCAGTACCCCTCCCCCCGGACAGGACCCATATAGCAATCAGCCCCAGCATTTT.